A selection of T cell receptor beta chains follows, all from one sample in a study of STAT5B mutations in CD4+ large granular lymphocyte leukemia. Produced via immunoSEQ multiplex PCR; TCRdb's table is partial and in-frame only. The sample consists of 30,000 to 40,000 clones, 76% of them appearing once. The material sequenced was CD4+ T cells from blood buffy coats. These receptors were obtained from a human donor in good health. The CDR3 runs from the conserved cysteine through the conserved F or W. Fields, in order: J gene, V gene, D gene, clone size, CDR3 protein, CDR3 DNA. The D gene is left open where the match is weak. Not all rows give a size; the values are once, few, many and, for expanded clones, a class.

j_call: TRBJ1-5
v_call: TRBV18
d_call: .
clone_size: .
cdr3_aa: CASSQETVVLGQPQHF
cdr3_nt: TGTGCCAGCTCGCAAGAGACAGTTGTACTGGGGCAGCCCCAGCATTTT

j_call: TRBJ2-1
v_call: TRBV14
d_call: .
clone_size: once
cdr3_aa: CASSQRRYNEQFF
cdr3_nt: TGTGCCAGCAGCCAACGCAGGTACAATGAGCAGTTCTTC

j_call: TRBJ1-2
v_call: TRBV2
d_call: .
clone_size: once
cdr3_aa: CASGRRENRAYGYTF
cdr3_nt: TGTGCCAGCGGCCGTCGGGAGAACCGGGCCTATGGCTACACCTTC

j_call: TRBJ1-5
v_call: TRBV19
d_call: TRBD1
clone_size: .
cdr3_aa: CASSISSGGGGQPQHF
cdr3_nt: TGTGCCAGTAGTATCTCGTCAGGGGGTGGTGGTCAGCCCCAGCATTTT

j_call: TRBJ2-3
v_call: TRBV10-3
d_call: .
clone_size: .
cdr3_aa: CAISPSTDTQYF
cdr3_nt: TGTGCCATCAGTCCTAGCACAGATACGCAGTATTTT

j_call: TRBJ1-5
v_call: TRBV19
d_call: .
clone_size: few
cdr3_aa: CASSIDRSTPPQHF
cdr3_nt: TGTGCCAGTAGTATAGACAGGTCTACCCCGCCCCAGCATTTT

j_call: TRBJ1-4
v_call: TRBV6-6
d_call: .
clone_size: .
cdr3_aa: CASRPERLDEKLFF
cdr3_nt: TGTGCCAGCAGGCCTGAACGGTTGGATGAAAAACTGTTTTTT

j_call: TRBJ1-3
v_call: TRBV7-6
d_call: .
clone_size: .
cdr3_aa: CASSLEVGTGNTIYF
cdr3_nt: TGTGCCAGCAGCTTAGAAGTAGGGACTGGAAACACCATATATTTT

j_call: TRBJ1-6
v_call: TRBV18
d_call: .
clone_size: .
cdr3_aa: CASSLLGQGSYNSPLHF
cdr3_nt: TGTGCCAGCTCACTCCTGGGGCAGGGCTCCTATAATTCACCCCTCCACTTT

j_call: TRBJ2-1
v_call: TRBV2
d_call: .
clone_size: once
cdr3_aa: CASTEEGGSYNEQFF
cdr3_nt: TGTGCCAGCACCGAAGAGGGGGGTTCCTACAATGAGCAGTTCTTC

j_call: TRBJ2-7
v_call: TRBV20-1
d_call: .
clone_size: .
cdr3_aa: CSAGGSNEQYF
cdr3_nt: TGCAGTGCAGGGGGGTCGAACGAGCAGTACTTC

j_call: TRBJ1-4
v_call: TRBV19
d_call: .
clone_size: .
cdr3_aa: CASTIIGLPRGEKLFF
cdr3_nt: TGTGCCAGTACCATTATTGGACTCCCACGGGGTGAAAAACTGTTTTTT